The sequence of this TCR beta chain was determined in a study of response to subunit inactivated influenza vaccine. TCRdb re-called the RT-PCR reads through MiXCR, storing one row per CDR3 protein. The repertoire holds about 570,000 distinct CDR3 sequences, with approximately 10% as singletons. The CDR3 totals 14 residues. CDR1 and CDR2 (germline): LGHNA, YNFKEQ. J lost 5 bases, V lost 2 bases, and 5 bases had no gene match. These data also featured in a second study, about T cells expressing NK-cell markers. That work adds: TCR beta cDNA was generated via 5'RACE template switching incorporating UMIs.

The specimen was PBMCs from blood, collected on the day of vaccination. This TCR was recovered from a man aged 50 to 59 who received an inactivated influenza vaccine. The chain has TRBV4-2 and TRBJ2-7, with TRBD1 matching 8 bases. The CDR3 protein is CASSQTGQGHEQYF. In DNA, the CDR3 is TGTGCCAGCAGCCAAACCGGACAGGGACACGAGCAGTACTTC.